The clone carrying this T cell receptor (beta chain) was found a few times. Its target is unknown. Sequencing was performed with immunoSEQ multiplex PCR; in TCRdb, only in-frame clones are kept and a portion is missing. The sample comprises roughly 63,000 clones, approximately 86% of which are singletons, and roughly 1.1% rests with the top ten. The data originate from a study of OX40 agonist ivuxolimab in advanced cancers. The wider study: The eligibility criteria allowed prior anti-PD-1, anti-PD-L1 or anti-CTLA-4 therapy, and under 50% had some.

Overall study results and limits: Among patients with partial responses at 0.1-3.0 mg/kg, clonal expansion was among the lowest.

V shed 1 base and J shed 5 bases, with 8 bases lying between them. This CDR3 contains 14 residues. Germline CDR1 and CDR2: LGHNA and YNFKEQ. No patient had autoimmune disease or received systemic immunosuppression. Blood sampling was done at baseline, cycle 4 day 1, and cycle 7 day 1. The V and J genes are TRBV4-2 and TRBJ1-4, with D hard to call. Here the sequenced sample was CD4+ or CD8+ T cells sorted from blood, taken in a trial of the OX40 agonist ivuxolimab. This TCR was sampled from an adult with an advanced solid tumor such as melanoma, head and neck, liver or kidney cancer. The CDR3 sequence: CASSQGSTNEKLFF. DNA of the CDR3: TGTGCCAGCAGCCAAGGTTCCACCAATGAAAAACTGTTTTTT.